Described below is a single T cell receptor beta chain sequence and its context. TCRdb fed the 5' RACE reads into MiXCR, producing one record per CDR3 protein. The data contain over 300,000 distinct CDR3 sequences, 20% to 25% of them singletons. The data are from a study of T-cell memory formation after mild COVID-19. Study-wide background: The two donors had largely donor-specific TCR clusters.

The CDR3 covers 15 residues. V lost 3 bases and J 4 bases, leaving 16 bases between the germline ends. Germline loops: CDR1 SGDLS, CDR2 YYNGEE. The chain uses TRBV9 and TRBJ1-2; D gene ambiguous. This clonotype was obtained from a man between 18 and 35 years old who had mild COVID-19 (a few samples of this study predate the infection). Cell type and time point are not known. Material for sequencing was PBMCs or a T cell subset sorted from them (not recorded which). CDR3 sequence (DNA): TGTGCCAGCAGCGCCGCGGGATCTACCGGCTATGGCTACACCTTC. As protein: CASSAAGSTGYGYTF.